This TCR beta chain was retrieved from a study of T cells after yellow fever vaccination. Study findings and constraints: Boosting was followed by the reappearance of most primary-vaccination clones (just under 97% CD4, about 90% CD8).

Conversion of TCR transcripts into cDNA relied on 5'RACE template switching, which added a universal primer site and UMIs. TCRdb reanalysed the 5' RACE reads using MiXCR and keeps one entry per CDR3 protein. The sample lists a few hundred thousand distinct CDR3 sequences, approximately 4% seen once, with 20% to 25% in the top ten. V was pared by 4 bases and J by 6 bases, with 5 bases of the junction left unmatched. The CDR3 loop spans 13 amino acids. Per germline, CDR1 MNHEY and CDR2 SVGEGT. This clonotype appeared many times. No antigen is known for it. The chain couples TRBV6-2 or TRBV6-3 to TRBJ2-5; 7 bases line up with TRBD1. The sample consisted of PBMCs, taken 5 days after the yellow fever booster vaccination. The TCR sequence derives from a man aged 18 to 35 who received the YFV17D yellow fever vaccine. Written as DNA, the CDR3 is TGTGCCAGCAGTTCACAGGGGTGGAAGACCCAGTACTTC. Translated: CASSSQGWKTQYF.